This passage covers 5 T cell receptor beta chains from one sample sequenced in a study of cytomegalovirus exposure and HLA in healthy donors. The primer mix had 60 Vbeta and 13 Jbeta primers. Data came from immunoSEQ multiplex PCR; TCRdb stores just in-frame clones and leaves some out. The sample contains around 190,000 clones, nearly 80% of which appear only once. The sample comprised PBMCs. These receptors were obtained from a female donor in good health and CMV-seronegative.

J is TRBJ2-7 and V is TRBV27; 7 nucleotides align to TRBD2. Germline V gene lookup returns CDR1 MNHEY and CDR2 SMNVEV (reference sequence). V gave up 5 bases and J gave up 0 bases; unmatched junction bases: 10. The CDR3 runs to 16 residues. The CDR3, as DNA: TGTGCCAGCAGTCCCGCCAGCGGGGAATTCTCCTACGAGCAGTACTTC. This translates into CASSPASGEFSYEQYF.

This chain uses TRBV28 with TRBJ2-6; 7 nucleotides align to TRBD2. The CDR3 is made up of 16 amino acids. Germline V gene data show CDR1 as MDHEN and CDR2 as SYDVKM. With V trimmed by 5 bases and J by 4 bases, 8 bases remained unmatched. The CDR3 DNA follows: TGTGCCAGCAGTGCAGCTTTGGGAGGGGGGGCCAACGTCCTGACTTTC. It yields the protein CASSAALGGGANVLTF.

V gene TRBV18 combines with J gene TRBJ2-7, with 8 bases aligning to TRBD1. From germline, CDR1 is KGHSH and CDR2 LQKENI. Unmatched junction bases numbered 11, after V lost 3 bases and J lost 1 base. The CDR3 is 17 residues long. CDR3 loop: CASSPLGQGVPSYEQYF. In DNA, the CDR3 is TGTGCCAGCTCACCTCTCGGACAGGGTGTCCCTTCCTACGAGCAGTACTTC.

V usage is TRBV29-1 and J usage is TRBJ1-1; D possibly corresponds to TRBD1 (6 bases). Trimming stripped 7 bases from V and 5 bases from J, with 14 bases between. The germline V gene has CDR1 SQVTM and CDR2 ANQGSEA. The CDR3 consists of 12 residues. The CDR3, as DNA: TGCAGCGCCGGGACATTGGCTACTGAAGCTTTCTTT. Its translation is CSAGTLATEAFF. The full variable domain, rest sourced from reference TRBV29-1 and TRBJ1-1, is SAVISQKPSRDICQRGTSLTIQCQVDSQVTMMFWYRQQPGQSLTLIATANQGSEATYESGFVIDKFPISRPNLTFSTLTVSNMSPEDSSIYLCSAGTLATEAFFGQGTRLTVV.

J is TRBJ1-2 and V is TRBV11-2; D gene ambiguous. In germline, CDR1 is SGHAT, CDR2 FQNNGV. V gave up 1 base and J gave up 4 bases, with 7 bases separating them. The CDR3 loop spans 13 amino acids. CDR3 DNA sequence: TGTGCCAGCAGCTTAGTGACGGGCTATGGCTACACCTTC. Translated, it gives CASSLVTGYGYTF.